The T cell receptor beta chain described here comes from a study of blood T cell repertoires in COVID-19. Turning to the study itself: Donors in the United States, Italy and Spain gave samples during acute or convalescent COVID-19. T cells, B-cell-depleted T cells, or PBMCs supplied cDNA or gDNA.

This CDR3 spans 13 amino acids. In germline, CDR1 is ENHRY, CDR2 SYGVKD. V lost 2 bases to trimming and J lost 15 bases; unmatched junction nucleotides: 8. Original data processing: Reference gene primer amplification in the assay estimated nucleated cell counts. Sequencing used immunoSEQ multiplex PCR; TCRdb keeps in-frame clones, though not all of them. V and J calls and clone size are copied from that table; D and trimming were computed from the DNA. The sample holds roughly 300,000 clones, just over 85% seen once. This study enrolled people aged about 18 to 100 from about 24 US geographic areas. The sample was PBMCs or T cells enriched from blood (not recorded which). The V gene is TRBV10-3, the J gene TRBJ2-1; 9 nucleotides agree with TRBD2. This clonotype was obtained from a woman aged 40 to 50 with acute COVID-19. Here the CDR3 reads CAISEGLGLAGFF. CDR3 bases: TGTGCCATCAGTGAGGGGTTGGGACTAGCTGGGTTCTTC.